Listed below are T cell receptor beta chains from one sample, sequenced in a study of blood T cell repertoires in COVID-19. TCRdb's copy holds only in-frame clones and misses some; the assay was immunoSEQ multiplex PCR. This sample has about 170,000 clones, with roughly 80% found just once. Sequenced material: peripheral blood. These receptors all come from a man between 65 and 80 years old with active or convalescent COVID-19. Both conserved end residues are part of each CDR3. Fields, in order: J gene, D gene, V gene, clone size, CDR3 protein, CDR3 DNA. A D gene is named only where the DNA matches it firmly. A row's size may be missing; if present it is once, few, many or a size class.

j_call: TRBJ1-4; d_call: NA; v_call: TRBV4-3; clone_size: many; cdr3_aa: CASSQGNAGVEKLFF; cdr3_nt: TGCGCCAGCAGCCAAGGAAATGCAGGGGTGGAAAAACTGTTTTTT
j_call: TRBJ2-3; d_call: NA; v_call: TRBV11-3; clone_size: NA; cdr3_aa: CASSPRVTDTQYF; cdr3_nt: TGTGCCAGCAGCCCCCGGGTCACAGATACGCAGTATTTT
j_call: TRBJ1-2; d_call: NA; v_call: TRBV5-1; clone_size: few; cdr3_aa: CASSFMPGNYGYTF; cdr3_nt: TGCGCCAGCAGCTTTATGCCAGGCAACTATGGCTACACCTTC
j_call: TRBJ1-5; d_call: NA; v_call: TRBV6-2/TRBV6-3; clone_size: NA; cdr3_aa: CASSPGQSGQPQHF; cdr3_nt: TGTGCCAGCAGCCCCGGACAGTCCGGGCAGCCCCAGCATTTT
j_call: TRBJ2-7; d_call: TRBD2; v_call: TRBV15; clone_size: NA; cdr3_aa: CATSSASGRAGEQYF; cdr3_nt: TGTGCCACCAGCAGCGCTAGCGGGAGGGCCGGGGAGCAGTACTTC
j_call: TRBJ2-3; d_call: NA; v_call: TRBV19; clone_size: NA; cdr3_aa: CASSIDARGTTDTQYF; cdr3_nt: TGTGCCAGTAGTATAGACGCCCGCGGGACGACAGATACGCAGTATTTT
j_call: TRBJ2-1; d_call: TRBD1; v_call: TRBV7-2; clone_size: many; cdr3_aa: CASSPGQGYNEQFF; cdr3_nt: TGTGCCAGCAGCCCGGGACAGGGCTACAATGAGCAGTTCTTC
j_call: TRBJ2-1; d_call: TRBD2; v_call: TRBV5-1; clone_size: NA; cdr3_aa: CASSSLSGRAHNEQFF; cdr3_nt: TGCGCCAGCAGCTCCCTTAGCGGGAGGGCCCACAATGAGCAGTTCTTC
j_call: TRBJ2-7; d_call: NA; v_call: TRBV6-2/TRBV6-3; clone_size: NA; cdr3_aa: CASSYPVIYEQYF; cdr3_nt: TGTGCCAGCAGTTACCCGGTAATCTACGAGCAGTACTTC
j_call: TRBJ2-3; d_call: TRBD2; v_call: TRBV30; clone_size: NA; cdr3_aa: CAWTATSGNTDTQYF; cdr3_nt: TGTGCCTGGACCGCGACTAGCGGAAACACAGATACGCAGTATTTT
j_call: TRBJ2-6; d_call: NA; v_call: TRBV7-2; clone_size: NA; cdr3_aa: CASSLAGTGANVLTF; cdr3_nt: TGTGCCAGCAGCTTGGCCGGGACTGGGGCCAACGTCCTGACTTTC
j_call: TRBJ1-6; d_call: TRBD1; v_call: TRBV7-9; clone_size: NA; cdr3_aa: CASSLGPGGNSPLHF; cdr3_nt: TGTGCCAGCAGCTTAGGGCCAGGGGGGAATTCACCCCTCCACTTT
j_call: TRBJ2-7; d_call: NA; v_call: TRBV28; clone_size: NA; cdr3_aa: CASRSPAGSYEQYF; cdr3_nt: TGTGCCAGCAGGTCCCCCGCAGGTAGCTACGAGCAGTACTTC
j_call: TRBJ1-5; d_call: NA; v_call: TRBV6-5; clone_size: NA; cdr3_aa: CASRVSGSNQPQHF; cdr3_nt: TGTGCCAGCAGGGTGTCGGGGAGCAATCAGCCCCAGCATTTT
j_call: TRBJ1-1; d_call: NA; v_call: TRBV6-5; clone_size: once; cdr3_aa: CASSLNPFTGTEAFF; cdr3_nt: TGTGCCAGCAGCTTGAACCCCTTCACCGGCACTGAAGCTTTCTTT
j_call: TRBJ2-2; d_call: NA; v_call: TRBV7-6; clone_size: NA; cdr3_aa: CASSLGTRGFTGELFF; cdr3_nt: TGTGCCAGCAGCTTAGGGACAAGAGGCTTCACCGGGGAGCTGTTTTTT
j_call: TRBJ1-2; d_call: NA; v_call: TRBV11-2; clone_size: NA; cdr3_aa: CASSAPSGTLHRGGYTF; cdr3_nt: TGTGCCAGCAGCGCTCCATCTGGGACACTCCACCGTGGTGGCTACACCTTC
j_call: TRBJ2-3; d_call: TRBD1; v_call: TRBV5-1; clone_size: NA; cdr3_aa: CASRKTGTGGDTQYF; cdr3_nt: TGCGCCAGCAGAAAAACCGGGACAGGGGGCGATACGCAGTATTTT
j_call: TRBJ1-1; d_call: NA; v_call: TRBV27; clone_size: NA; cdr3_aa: CASSLSWGQGEAFF; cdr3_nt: TGTGCCAGCAGTTTATCATGGGGGCAGGGTGAAGCTTTCTTT
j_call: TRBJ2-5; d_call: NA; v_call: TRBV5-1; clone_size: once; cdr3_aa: CASSWAGYHQETQYF; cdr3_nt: TGCGCCAGCAGCTGGGCAGGGTATCACCAAGAGACCCAGTACTTC
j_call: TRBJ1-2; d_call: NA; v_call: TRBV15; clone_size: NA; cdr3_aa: CATSRGDLNYGYTF; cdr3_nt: TGTGCCACCAGCAGAGGCGACTTAAACTATGGCTACACCTTC
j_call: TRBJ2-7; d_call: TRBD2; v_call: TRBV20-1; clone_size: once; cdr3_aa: CSASGRERREQYF; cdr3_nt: TGCAGTGCTAGTGGGCGGGAGCGTCGTGAGCAGTACTTC
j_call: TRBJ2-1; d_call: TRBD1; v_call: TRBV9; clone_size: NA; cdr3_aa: CASSPKRGHDNEQFF; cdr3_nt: TGTGCCAGCAGCCCGAAAAGGGGGCACGACAATGAGCAGTTCTTC
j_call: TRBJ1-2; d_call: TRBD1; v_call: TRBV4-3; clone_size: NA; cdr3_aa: CASSHEEGQGVYTF; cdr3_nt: TGCGCCAGCAGCCATGAGGAGGGACAGGGCGTCTACACCTTC
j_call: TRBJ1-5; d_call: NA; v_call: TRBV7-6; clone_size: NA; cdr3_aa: CASSLAPSLGNQPQHF; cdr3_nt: TGTGCCAGCAGCTTAGCTCCAAGCCTGGGCAATCAGCCCCAGCATTTT
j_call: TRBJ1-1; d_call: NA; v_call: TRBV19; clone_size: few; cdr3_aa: CASSIVEGGTLNTEAFF; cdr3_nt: TGTGCCAGTAGTATAGTTGAGGGGGGGACCTTGAACACTGAAGCTTTCTTT
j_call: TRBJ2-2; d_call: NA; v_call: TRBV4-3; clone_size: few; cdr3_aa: CASSQEFRRALNTGELFF; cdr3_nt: TGCGCCAGCAGCCAAGAGTTCCGGCGGGCCCTGAACACCGGGGAGCTGTTTTTT
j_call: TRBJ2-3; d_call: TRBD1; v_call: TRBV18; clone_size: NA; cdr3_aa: CASSPGRQGADTQYF; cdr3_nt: TGTGCCAGCTCACCAGGGAGACAGGGGGCAGATACGCAGTATTTT
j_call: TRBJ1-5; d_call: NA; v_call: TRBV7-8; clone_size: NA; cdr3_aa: CASSQDSSNQPQHF; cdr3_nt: TGTGCCAGCAGCCAAGACAGTAGCAATCAGCCCCAGCATTTT
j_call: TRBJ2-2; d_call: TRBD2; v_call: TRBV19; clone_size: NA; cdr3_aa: CASRTSGVNTGELFF; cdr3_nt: TGTGCCAGTAGGACTAGCGGGGTGAACACCGGGGAGCTGTTTTTT
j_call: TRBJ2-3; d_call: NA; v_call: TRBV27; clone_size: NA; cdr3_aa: CASSLRTRGTDTQYF; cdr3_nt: TGTGCCAGCAGTTTACGTACACGGGGCACAGATACGCAGTATTTT
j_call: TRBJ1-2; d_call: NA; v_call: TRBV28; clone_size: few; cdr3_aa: CASRDTGNYGYTF; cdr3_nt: TGTGCCAGCCGGGACACCGGAAACTATGGCTACACCTTC
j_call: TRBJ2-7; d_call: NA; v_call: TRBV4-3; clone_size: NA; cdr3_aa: CASSQEFIGYEQYF; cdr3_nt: TGCGCCAGCAGCCAAGAATTTATCGGCTACGAGCAGTACTTC